Presented here are 26 T cell receptor beta chains from one specimen sequenced in a study of glioma-infiltrating T cells. The iRepertoire nested amplicon-rescue multiplex PCR amplified TCR alpha and beta CDR3s from RNA. TCRdb processed the multiplex PCR reads anew with MiXCR; each CDR3 protein has one entry. The profile shows 300,000 to 450,000 distinct CDR3 sequences, more than 35% of them singletons. Sequenced material: glioma tissue, nonneoplastic brain tissue, or PBMCs (not recorded which). These TCRs come from a human donor with low-grade glioma or glioblastoma, undergoing nonglioma brain surgery, or in good health (not recorded which).

The chain uses TRBV27 and TRBJ2-1; 9 bases line up with TRBD2. Germline V gives CDR1 MNHEY, CDR2 SMNVEV (reference sequence). V was pared by 9 bases and J by 7 bases, with 7 bases of the junction left unmatched. This CDR3 has 13 amino acids. The CDR3 sequence is CASRTSGLNEQFF. In DNA form, the CDR3 reads TGTGCCAGTCGAACTAGCGGGTTGAATGAGCAGTTCTTC.

This clonotype was detected a few times. This chain joins TRBV28 and TRBJ1-2; no clear D. Germline V gene data show CDR1 as MDHEN and CDR2 as SYDVKM. V was trimmed by 1 base and J by 0 bases, leaving 12 bases between them. This CDR3 has 16 amino acids. This CDR3 is CASSLFGVVPNYGYTF. Here the CDR3 DNA reads TGTGCCAGCAGTTTATTTGGGGTAGTCCCTAACTATGGCTACACCTTC.

This clonotype was seen ten or more times. The chain combines TRBV7-2 with TRBJ2-3; TRBD1 might be the D (5 bases). The CDR3 consists of 14 residues. Per the germline V gene, CDR1 is SGHTA and CDR2 is FQGNSA. V lost 5 bases and J 4 bases, leaving 13 bases between the germline ends. The CDR3 loop reads CASSHSRGADTQYF. In nucleotides, the CDR3 is TGTGCCAGCAGCCACTCAAGGGGCGCAGATACGCAGTATTTT.

A note on this clonotype: A clone one base away is much larger, so this may be a read error. Given the absence of the conserved phenylalanine or tryptophan at the CDR3 end, a read error is likely. The chain carries TRBV6-6 and TRBJ1-2; TRBD1 aligns across 8 bases. The CDR3 has 12 residues. Trimming cost V 5 bases and J 8 bases; bases outside gene matches: 4. Germline loops: CDR1 MNHNY, CDR2 SVGAGI (reference sequence). DNA for the CDR3: TGTGCCAGCAGTCCGGACAGGGCCGGCTACACCTCC. This sequence encodes CASSPDRAGYTS.

This clonotype was detected ten times or more. The chain recombines TRBV6-2 or TRBV6-3 with TRBJ1-2, with D possibly being TRBD1 (5 bases). The CDR3 runs to 16 residues. The V end lost 2 bases, the J end lost 4 bases, and 17 bases lay between the germline ends. Germline values: CDR1 MNHEY, CDR2 SVGEGT. The CDR3 bases are TGTGCCAGCAGTTACAATTCGGGACCGTTATCCTATGGCTACACCTTC. Its protein is CASSYNSGPLSYGYTF.

This rearrangement joins TRBV7-2 to TRBJ1-1; D may be TRBD1 (6 bases). V lost 5 bases and J lost 0, with 10 bases in between. Germline assignment: CDR1 SGHTA and CDR2 FQGNSA. This CDR3 is built from 14 residues. CDR3: CTSSPGAVNTEAFF. In DNA form, the CDR3 reads TGTACCAGCAGCCCGGGGGCAGTGAACACTGAAGCTTTCTTT. The whole variable domain, filled in from reference TRBV7-2 and TRBJ1-1, reads GAGVSQSPSNKVTEKGKDVELRCDPISGHTALYWYRQSLGQGLEFLIYFQGNSAPDKSGLPSDRFSAERTGGSVSTLTIQRTQQEDSAVYLCTSSPGAVNTEAFFGQGTRLTVV.

This clonotype has more than one count but fewer than ten. The chain links TRBV6-2 or TRBV6-3 to TRBJ2-4; maybe TRBD1 (5 bases). Germline CDR1 MNHEY, CDR2 SVGEGT. V lost 1 base and J 11 bases, leaving 9 bases between the germline ends. There are 12 residues in the CDR3. The CDR3 spells CASSYFGAVQYF. The CDR3 DNA is TGTGCCAGCAGTTACTTTGGGGCCGTTCAGTACTTC.

This clonotype occurred many times. The chain links TRBV28 to TRBJ1-2; D call uncertain. V was pared by 3 bases and J by 7 bases, with 18 bases between. Germline lookup yields CDR1 MDHEN and CDR2 SYDVKM. The CDR3 is 15 residues long. This CDR3 is CASSFPRHVGSGYTF. CDR3 DNA: TGTGCCAGCAGTTTCCCCAGGCACGTCGGAAGTGGCTACACCTTC.

This clonotype was seen a handful of times. The genes are TRBV20-1 and TRBJ2-1; D remains unclear. Germline V gene sequence: CDR1 DFQATT, CDR2 SNEGSKA (reference sequence). The V gene lost 0 bases and the J gene lost 1 base, with 10 bases spanning the gap. The CDR3 is 15 residues long. As DNA, the CDR3 is TGCAGTGCTAGAGATCCCGCGGTTTCCTACAATGAGCAGTTCTTC. The encoded protein is CSARDPAVSYNEQFF.

This clonotype was found once. The chain is built from TRBV13 and TRBJ2-7, with 13 positions matching TRBD2. V shed 5 bases and J 3 bases; nucleotides not matched to a gene: 10. From germline, CDR1 is PRHDT and CDR2 FYEKMQ (reference sequence). The CDR3 has 17 residues. CDR3 amino acids: CASSHGLAGDNSYEQYF. The CDR3 DNA is TGTGCCAGCAGCCACGGACTAGCGGGGGATAATAGCTACGAGCAGTACTTC.

This clonotype was observed many times. Here the CDR3 reads CASSSLGQGLWYF. CDR3 DNA: TGTGCCAGCAGCTCCTTAGGACAGGGTTTATGGTACTTC. The genes are TRBV7-2 and TRBJ2-7; 8 bases fit TRBD1. The CDR3 is 13 amino acids. Losses at the gene ends were 4 bases for V and 12 bases for J; bases not matched to a gene: 11. Germline CDR1 and CDR2: SGHTA and FQGNSA.

In regard to this clonotype: The conserved phenylalanine or tryptophan normally closing the CDR3 is absent here, so this likely arose from a read error. The genes are TRBV6-5 and TRBJ1-1; D possibly corresponds to TRBD1 (6 bases). V was cut by 5 bases and J by 1 base, with 11 bases left in between. Germline CDR1 reads MNHEY; CDR2 reads SVGAGI. CDR3 size: 14 residues. CDR3 nucleotides: TGTGCCAGCAGTACTGACAGGAGGAACACTGAAGCTTTCCTT. This codes for CASSTDRRNTEAFL.

With respect to this clonotype: Being one base from a much bigger clone, this may be a read error. The chain has TRBV29-1 and TRBJ1-1; no firm D call. The V end lost 5 bases, the J end lost 0 bases, and 13 bases lay between the germline ends. This CDR3 comprises 14 residues. Germline assignment: CDR1 SQVTM and CDR2 ANQGSEA. The CDR3 is CSVQVSQMNTEAFF. In DNA, the CDR3 is TGCAGCGTTCAAGTCAGCCAAATGAACACTGAAGCTTTCTTT.

This clonotype has a count of ten or more. The chain joins TRBV28 to TRBJ1-1; tentative D call: TRBD1 (6 bases). Germline CDR1 and CDR2: MDHEN and SYDVKM. V dropped 5 bases and J dropped 0 bases, with 10 bases sitting between them. The CDR3 consists of 14 residues. This CDR3 reads CASSRYRVNTEAFF. CDR3 in DNA: TGTGCCAGCAGTCGGTACAGGGTGAACACTGAAGCTTTCTTT.

This clonotype turned up a few times. The chain links TRBV6-2 or TRBV6-3 to TRBJ2-5, with D uncertain. Trimming took 0 bases from V and 0 from J, leaving 17 bases between them. Germline CDR1 is MNHEY and CDR2 is SVGEGT. There are 18 residues in the CDR3. The CDR3 sequence is CASSYSIKKPQNQETQYF. The CDR3 region has the DNA TGTGCCAGCAGTTACTCGATAAAGAAACCCCAAAACCAAGAGACCCAGTACTTC.

The rearrangement joins TRBV7-9 to TRBJ2-1, with TRBD2 matching over 11 bases. The CDR3 totals 18 residues. V dropped 5 bases and J dropped 7; count of bases not matched to a gene: 16. Germline V CDR1 and CDR2: SEHNR, FQNEAQ (reference sequence). CDR3 in DNA: TGTGCCAGCAGCGCCCCGGGACTAGCGGTTCCAATCGGTAATGAGCAGTTCTTC. Its translation: CASSAPGLAVPIGNEQFF.

Worth noting for this clonotype: A read error may explain this, as a much larger clone is one base away. The chain has TRBV20-1 and TRBJ1-6, with unresolved D. V shed 3 bases and J shed 0 bases, with 15 bases lying between them. The germline V gene encodes CDR1 DFQATT and CDR2 SNEGSKA (reference sequence). There are 17 residues in the CDR3. The CDR3 sequence is CSASTPEGVSYNSPLHF. In DNA form, the CDR3 reads TGCAGTGCTAGCACCCCGGAGGGAGTCTCCTATAATTCACCCCTCCACTTT.

This clonotype came up many times. The rearrangement links TRBV27 to TRBJ2-1, with TRBD2 identical over 7 bases. J gave up 8 bases and V 2 bases, and 9 bases lay outside the gene matches. The length of the CDR3 is 15 residues. Germline V gene data show CDR1 as MNHEY and CDR2 as SMNVEV (reference sequence). The CDR3 loop is CASSLRLAVTDEQFF. CDR3 bases: TGTGCCAGCAGTTTAAGGCTAGCGGTGACGGATGAGCAGTTCTTC.

Regarding this clonotype: A clone one base away is much larger, so this may be a read error. The chain uses TRBV28 and TRBJ2-1; D gene unclear. Trimming removed 6 bases from V and 10 bases from J, with 13 bases in between. This CDR3 spans 12 amino acids. Germline CDR1 is MDHEN and CDR2 is SYDVKM. The CDR3, as DNA: TGTGCCAGCAGCCTCGGGCCCACCGAGCAGTTCTTC. Encoded protein: CASSLGPTEQFF.

V is TRBV3-1 and J is TRBJ1-2; D unresolved. The CDR3 runs 13 residues. CDR1 and CDR2 (germline): LGHDT, YNNKEL (reference sequence). V lost 4 bases, J lost 9 bases, and 15 bases lay in between. The CDR3 loop reads CASSPISGGRYTF. CDR3 DNA sequence: TGTGCCAGCAGCCCCATAAGCGGAGGTCGCTACACCTTC.

This clonotype was observed a few times. The V and J genes are TRBV25-1 and TRBJ2-7, with D possibly being TRBD1 (6 bases). This CDR3 region has 14 residues. Germline V lookup: CDR1 MGHDK, CDR2 SYGVNS. V lost 5 bases to trimming and J lost 2 bases, with 13 bases between them. This chain's CDR3 is CASSKQGLAYEQYF. CDR3 nucleotide sequence: TGTGCCAGCAGTAAACAGGGTTTGGCCTACGAGCAGTACTTC.

Notes on this clonotype: A clone one base away is much larger, so this may be a read error. The chain joins TRBV6-6 to TRBJ2-3, with TRBD2 as a possible D gene (6 bases). The CDR3 sequence is 15 residues long. V was pared by 7 bases and J by 2 bases, with 16 bases between. CDR1 and CDR2 from the germline V gene are MNHNY and SVGAGI (reference sequence). This chain's CDR3 is CASNHPEGVTDTQYF. The CDR3 DNA sequence: TGTGCCAGCAATCACCCGGAGGGAGTCACAGATACGCAGTATTTT.

This clonotype was recorded at least ten times. The chain couples TRBV6-2 or TRBV6-3 to TRBJ2-1; D is ambiguous. This CDR3 spans 12 amino acids. The V end was cut by 3 bases, the J end by 7 bases, with 7 bases between. The germline V gene has CDR1 MNHEY and CDR2 SVGEGT. CDR3 sequence reads: CASSYWRNEQFF. CDR3 nucleotide sequence: TGTGCCAGCAGTTATTGGAGAAATGAGCAGTTCTTC.

The rearrangement links TRBV20-1 to TRBJ2-7, with 8 positions matching TRBD1. V gave up 5 bases and J gave up 4 bases; unmatched junction bases: 10. CDR1 DFQATT and CDR2 SNEGSKA come from the germline V gene (reference sequence). The CDR3 is 14 residues long. The CDR3 reads CSAPPPDRVYEQYF. CDR3 nucleotides: TGCAGTGCTCCTCCGCCGGACAGGGTATACGAGCAGTACTTC.

Of note for this clonotype: Since the CDR3 does not end with the conserved phenylalanine or tryptophan, this likely comes from a read error. V usage is TRBV20-1 and J usage is TRBJ2-7; TRBD2 matches at 10 bases. From germline, CDR1 is DFQATT and CDR2 SNEGSKA (reference sequence). The CDR3 loop spans 16 amino acids. Trimming at V came to 0 bases and at J to 3 bases, leaving 8 bases not matched to a gene. The CDR3 bases are TGCAGTGCTAGAGATCCAGCTAGCGGGAGAATCTACGAGCAGTACCTC. As protein: CSARDPASGRIYEQYL.

Comment on this clonotype: A much larger clonotype is one base distant, so this may be a read error. V is TRBV4-1 and J is TRBJ1-5; perhaps TRBD1 as D (5 bases). V lost 8 bases to trimming and J lost 0 bases, with 14 bases between them. The CDR3 is 15 residues long. Germline loops: CDR1 MGHRA, CDR2 YSYEKL. The CDR3 here is CASGLRVGSNQPQHF. In nucleotides, the CDR3 is TGCGCCAGCGGCCTCAGGGTCGGTAGCAATCAGCCCCAGCATTTT.